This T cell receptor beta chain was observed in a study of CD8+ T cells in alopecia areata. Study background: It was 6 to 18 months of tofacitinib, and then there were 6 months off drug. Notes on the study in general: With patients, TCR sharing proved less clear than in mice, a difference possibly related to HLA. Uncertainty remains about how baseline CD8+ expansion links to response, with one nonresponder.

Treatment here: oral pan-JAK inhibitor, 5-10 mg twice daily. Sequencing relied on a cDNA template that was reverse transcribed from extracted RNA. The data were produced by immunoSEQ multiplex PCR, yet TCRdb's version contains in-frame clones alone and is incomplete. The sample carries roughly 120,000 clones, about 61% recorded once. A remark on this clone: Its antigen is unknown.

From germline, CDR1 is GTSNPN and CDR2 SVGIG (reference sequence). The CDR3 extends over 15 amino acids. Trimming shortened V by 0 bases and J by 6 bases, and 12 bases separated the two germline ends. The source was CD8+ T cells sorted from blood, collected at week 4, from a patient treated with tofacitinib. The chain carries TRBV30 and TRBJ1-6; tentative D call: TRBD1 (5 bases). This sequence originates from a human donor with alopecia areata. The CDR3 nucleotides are TGTGCCTGGAGTGTACCGGGACCTCGTAATTCACCCCTCCACTTT. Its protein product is CAWSVPGPRNSPLHF.